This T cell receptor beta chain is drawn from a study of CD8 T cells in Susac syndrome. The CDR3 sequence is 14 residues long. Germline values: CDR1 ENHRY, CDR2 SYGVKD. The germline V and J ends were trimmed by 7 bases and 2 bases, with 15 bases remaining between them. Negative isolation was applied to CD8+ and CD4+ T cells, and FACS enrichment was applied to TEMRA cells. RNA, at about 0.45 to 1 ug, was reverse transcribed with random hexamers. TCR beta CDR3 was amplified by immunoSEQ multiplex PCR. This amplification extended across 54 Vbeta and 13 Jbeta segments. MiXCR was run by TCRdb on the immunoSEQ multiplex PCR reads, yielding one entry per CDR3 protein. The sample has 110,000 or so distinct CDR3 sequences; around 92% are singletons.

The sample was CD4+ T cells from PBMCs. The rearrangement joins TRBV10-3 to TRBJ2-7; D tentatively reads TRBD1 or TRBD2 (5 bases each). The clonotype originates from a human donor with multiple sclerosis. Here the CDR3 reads CAINGDGRTYEQYF. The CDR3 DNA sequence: TGTGCCATCAACGGGGACGGACGTACCTACGAGCAGTACTTC.